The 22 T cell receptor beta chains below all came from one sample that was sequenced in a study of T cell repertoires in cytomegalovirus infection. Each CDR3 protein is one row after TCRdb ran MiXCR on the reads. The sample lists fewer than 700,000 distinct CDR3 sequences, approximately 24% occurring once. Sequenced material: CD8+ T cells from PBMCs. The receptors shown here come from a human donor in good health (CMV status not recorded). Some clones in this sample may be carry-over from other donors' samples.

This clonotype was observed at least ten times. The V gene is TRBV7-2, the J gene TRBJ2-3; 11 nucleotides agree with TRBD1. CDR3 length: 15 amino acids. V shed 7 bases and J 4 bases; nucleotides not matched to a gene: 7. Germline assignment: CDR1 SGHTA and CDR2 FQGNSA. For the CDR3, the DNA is TGTGCCAGCACCGAAGGGACAGGGGGAGCAGATACGCAGTATTTT. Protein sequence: CASTEGTGGADTQYF.

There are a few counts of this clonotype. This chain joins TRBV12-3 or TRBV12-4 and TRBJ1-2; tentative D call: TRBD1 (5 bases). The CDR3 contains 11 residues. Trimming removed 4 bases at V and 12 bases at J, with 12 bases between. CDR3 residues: CASSYGAQNTF. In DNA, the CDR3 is TGTGCCAGCAGTTATGGGGCGCAGAACACCTTC.

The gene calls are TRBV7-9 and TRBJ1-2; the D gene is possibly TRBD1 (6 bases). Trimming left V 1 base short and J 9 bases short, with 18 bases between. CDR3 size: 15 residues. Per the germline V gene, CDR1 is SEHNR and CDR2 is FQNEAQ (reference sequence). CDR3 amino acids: CASSLGARDIDRYTF. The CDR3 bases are TGTGCCAGCAGCTTAGGGGCCCGGGACATTGACCGCTACACCTTC.

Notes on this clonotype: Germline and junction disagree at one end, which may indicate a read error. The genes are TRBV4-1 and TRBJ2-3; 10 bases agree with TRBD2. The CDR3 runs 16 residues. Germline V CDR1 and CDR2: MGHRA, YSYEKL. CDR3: CASNQLAGISTDTQYF. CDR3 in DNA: TGCGCCAGCAACCAACTAGCGGGGATTAGCACAGATACGCAGTATTTT.

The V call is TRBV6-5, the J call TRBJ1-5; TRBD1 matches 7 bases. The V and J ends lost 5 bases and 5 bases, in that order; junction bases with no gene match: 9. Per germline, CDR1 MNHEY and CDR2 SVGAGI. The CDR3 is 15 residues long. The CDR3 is CASSQQGRKHQPQHF. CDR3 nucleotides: TGTGCCAGCAGTCAACAGGGGAGGAAGCATCAGCCCCAGCATTTT.

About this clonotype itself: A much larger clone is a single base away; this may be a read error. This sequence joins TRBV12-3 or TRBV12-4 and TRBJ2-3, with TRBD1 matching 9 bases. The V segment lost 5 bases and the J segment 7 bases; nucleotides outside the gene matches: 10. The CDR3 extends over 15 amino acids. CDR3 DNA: TGTGCCAGCAGTCGGGACAGGGAATTTAGGTATACGCAGTATTTT. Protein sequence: CASSRDREFRYTQYF.

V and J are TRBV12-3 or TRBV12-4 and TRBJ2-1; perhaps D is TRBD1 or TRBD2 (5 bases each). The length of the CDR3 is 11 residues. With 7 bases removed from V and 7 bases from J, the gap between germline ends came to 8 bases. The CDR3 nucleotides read TGTGCCAGCATGTGGGGGAATGAGCAGTTCTTC. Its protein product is CASMWGNEQFF.

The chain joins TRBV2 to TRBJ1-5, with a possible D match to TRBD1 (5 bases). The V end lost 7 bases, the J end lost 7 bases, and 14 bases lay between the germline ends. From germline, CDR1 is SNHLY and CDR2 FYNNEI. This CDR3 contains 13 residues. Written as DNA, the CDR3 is TGTGCCAGCATGCGGGTCAGGGCCCAGCCCCAGCATTTT. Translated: CASMRVRAQPQHF. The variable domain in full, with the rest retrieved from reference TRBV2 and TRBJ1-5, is EPEVTQTPSHQVTQMGQEVILRCVPISNHLYFYWYRQILGQKVEFLVSFYNNEISEKSEIFDDQFSVERPDGSNFTLKIRSTKLEDSAMYFCASMRVRAQPQHFGDGTRLSIL.

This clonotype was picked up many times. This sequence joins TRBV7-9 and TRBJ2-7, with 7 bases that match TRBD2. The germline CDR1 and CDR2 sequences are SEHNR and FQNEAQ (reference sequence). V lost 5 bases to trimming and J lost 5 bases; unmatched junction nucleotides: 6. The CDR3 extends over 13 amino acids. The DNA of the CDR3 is TGTGCCAGCAGCCCTATAGGGAGGGACGAGCAGTACTTC. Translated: CASSPIGRDEQYF.

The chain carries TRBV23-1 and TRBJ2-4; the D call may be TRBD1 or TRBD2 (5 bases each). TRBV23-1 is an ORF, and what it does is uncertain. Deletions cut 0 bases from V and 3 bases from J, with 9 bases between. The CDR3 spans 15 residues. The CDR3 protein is CASSQSRGGKNIQYF. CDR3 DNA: TGCGCCAGCAGTCAATCGCGTGGGGGCAAAAACATTCAGTACTTC.

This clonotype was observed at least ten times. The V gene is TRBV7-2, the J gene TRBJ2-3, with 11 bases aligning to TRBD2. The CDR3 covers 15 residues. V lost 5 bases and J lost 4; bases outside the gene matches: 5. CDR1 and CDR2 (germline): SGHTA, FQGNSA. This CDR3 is CASSGSGGAADTQYF. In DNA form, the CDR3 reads TGTGCCAGCAGCGGTAGCGGGGGGGCCGCAGATACGCAGTATTTT.

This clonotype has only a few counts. The DNA for the CDR3 is TGTGCCAGCAGTTTTCCTACAGGAGGCAAACGAGGGGAGACCCAGTACTTC. Amino acid sequence: CASSFPTGGKRGETQYF. The chain couples TRBV28 to TRBJ2-5; the D gene could be TRBD1 or TRBD2 (5 bases each). This CDR3 region has 17 residues. V gave up 3 bases and J gave up 5 bases, with 22 bases separating them. The germline CDR1 and CDR2 sequences are MDHEN and SYDVKM.

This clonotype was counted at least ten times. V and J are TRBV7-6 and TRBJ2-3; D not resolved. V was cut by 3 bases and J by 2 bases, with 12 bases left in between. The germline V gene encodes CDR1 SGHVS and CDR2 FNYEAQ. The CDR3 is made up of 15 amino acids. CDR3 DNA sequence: TGTGCCAGCAGCTTCCCCGAAAGCCTCACAGATACGCAGTATTTT. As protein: CASSFPESLTDTQYF.

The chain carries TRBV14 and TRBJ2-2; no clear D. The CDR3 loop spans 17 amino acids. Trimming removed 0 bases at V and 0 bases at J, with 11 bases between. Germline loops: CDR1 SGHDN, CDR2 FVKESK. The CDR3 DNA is TGTGCCAGCAGCCAAGATCCGGCTACCGCGAACACCGGGGAGCTGTTTTTT. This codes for CASSQDPATANTGELFF. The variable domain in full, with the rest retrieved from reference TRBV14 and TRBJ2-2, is EAGVTQFPSHSVIEKGQTVTLRCDPISGHDNLYWYRRVMGKEIKFLLHFVKESKQDESGMPNNRFLAERTGGTYSTLKVQPAELEDSGVYFCASSQDPATANTGELFFGEGSRLTVL.

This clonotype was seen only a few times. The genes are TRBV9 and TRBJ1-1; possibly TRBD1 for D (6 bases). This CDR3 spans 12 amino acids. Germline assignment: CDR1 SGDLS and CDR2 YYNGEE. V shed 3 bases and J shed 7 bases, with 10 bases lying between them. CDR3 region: CASSDQGIEAFF. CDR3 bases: TGTGCCAGCAGCGACCAGGGGATTGAAGCTTTCTTT.

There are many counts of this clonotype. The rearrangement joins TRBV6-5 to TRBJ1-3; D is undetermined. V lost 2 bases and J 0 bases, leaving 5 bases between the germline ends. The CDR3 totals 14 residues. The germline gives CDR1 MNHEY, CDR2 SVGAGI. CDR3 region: CASSYTLSGNTIYF. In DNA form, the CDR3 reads TGTGCCAGCAGTTACACCCTCTCTGGAAACACCATATATTTT.

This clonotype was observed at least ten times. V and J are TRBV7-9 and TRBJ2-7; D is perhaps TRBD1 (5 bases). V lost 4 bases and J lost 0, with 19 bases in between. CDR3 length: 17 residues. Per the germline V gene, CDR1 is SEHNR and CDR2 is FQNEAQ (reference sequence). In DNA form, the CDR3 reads TGTGCCAGCAGCTCTGGTGCGTTGAGACAGAGCTCCTACGAGCAGTACTTC. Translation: CASSSGALRQSSYEQYF.

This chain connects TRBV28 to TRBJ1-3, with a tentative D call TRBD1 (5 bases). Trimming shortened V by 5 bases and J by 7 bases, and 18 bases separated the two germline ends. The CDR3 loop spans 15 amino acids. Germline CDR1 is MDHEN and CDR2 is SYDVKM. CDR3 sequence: CASSQDSFPRNTIYF. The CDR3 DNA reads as TGTGCCAGCAGTCAAGACAGTTTTCCTCGGAACACCATATATTTT. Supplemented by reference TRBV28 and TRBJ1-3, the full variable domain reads DVKVTQSSRYLVKRTGEKVFLECVQDMDHENMFWYRQDPGLGLRLIYFSYDVKMKEKGDIPEGYSVSREKKERFSLILESASTNQTSMYLCASSQDSFPRNTIYFGEGSWLTVV.

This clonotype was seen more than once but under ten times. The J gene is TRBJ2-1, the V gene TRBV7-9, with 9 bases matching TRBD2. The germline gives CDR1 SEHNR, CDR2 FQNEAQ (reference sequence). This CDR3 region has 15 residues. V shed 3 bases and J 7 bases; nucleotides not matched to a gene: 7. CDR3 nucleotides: TGTGCCAGCAGCTTCGAAGCGGGGGGCATGAATGAGCAGTTCTTC. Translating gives CASSFEAGGMNEQFF. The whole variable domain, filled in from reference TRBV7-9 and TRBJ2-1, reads DTGVSQNPRHKITKRGQNVTFRCDPISEHNRLYWYRQTLGQGPEFLTYFQNEAQLEKSRLLSDRFSAERPKGSFSTLEIQRTEQGDSAMYLCASSFEAGGMNEQFFGPGTRLTVL.

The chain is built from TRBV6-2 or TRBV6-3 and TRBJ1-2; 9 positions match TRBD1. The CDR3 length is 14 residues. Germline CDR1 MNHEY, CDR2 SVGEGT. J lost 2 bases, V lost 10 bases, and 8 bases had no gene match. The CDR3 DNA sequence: TGTGCCATCTCGACAGGGGGTGAAAACTATGGCTACACCTTC. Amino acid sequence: CAISTGGENYGYTF.

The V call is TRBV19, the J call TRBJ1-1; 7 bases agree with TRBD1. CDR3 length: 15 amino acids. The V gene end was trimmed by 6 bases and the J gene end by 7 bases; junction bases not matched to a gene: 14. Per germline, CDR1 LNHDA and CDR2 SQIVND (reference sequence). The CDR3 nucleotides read TGTGCCAGTAGATCAGAGGCCCACAGGGGAGGTGAAGCTTTCTTT. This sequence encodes CASRSEAHRGGEAFF.

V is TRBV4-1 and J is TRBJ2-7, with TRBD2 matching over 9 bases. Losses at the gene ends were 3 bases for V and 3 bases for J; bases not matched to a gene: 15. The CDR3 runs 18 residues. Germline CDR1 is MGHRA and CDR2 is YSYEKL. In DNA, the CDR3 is TGCGCCAGCAGCCAGAGCTACCCCAGCGGGGGGCCAGTCTACGAGCAGTACTTC. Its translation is CASSQSYPSGGPVYEQYF.